The next 25 T cell receptor beta chains were all read from a single sample in a study of T-cell reconstitution after alpha-beta-depleted transplantation in children. Unique molecular identifiers tagged the TCRbeta library. TCRdb redid the calling of the PCR reads with MiXCR, one entry per CDR3 protein. The data contain 700,000 to 850,000 distinct CDR3 sequences, around 17% of them singletons. Sequences were derived from PBMCs, mostly from graft donor cells, sampled 360 days after TCRalphabeta/CD19-depleted stem cell transplant. These receptor sequences come from a male patient aged 5 to 17 who had a stem cell transplant for acute lymphoblastic leukemia, so the T cells may come from the graft donor.

CDR3 protein: CASRLVDSGELFF. The DNA for the CDR3 is TGTGCCAGCAGATTAGTGGATTCCGGGGAGCTGTTTTTT. The V call is TRBV14, the J call TRBJ2-2, with D uncertain. Germline values: CDR1 SGHDN, CDR2 FVKESK. Trimming took 6 bases from V and 6 from J, leaving 11 bases between them. The CDR3 contains 13 residues.

The chain couples TRBV7-9 to TRBJ2-7, with 9 bases matching TRBD1. The CDR3 is 14 amino acids. V lost 3 bases, J lost 4 bases, and 4 bases stayed unmatched. The germline V gene encodes CDR1 SEHNR and CDR2 FQNEAQ (reference sequence). CDR3 loop: CASSFGTGRYEQYF. The DNA for the CDR3 is TGTGCCAGCAGCTTCGGGACAGGGAGGTACGAGCAGTACTTC.

The rearrangement links TRBV14 to TRBJ2-1, with D hard to call. The V end was cut by 4 bases, the J end by 3 bases, with 19 bases between. This CDR3 has 17 residues. Germline values: CDR1 SGHDN, CDR2 FVKESK. The CDR3 here is CASSLSTSRVFYNEQFF. Written as DNA, the CDR3 is TGTGCCAGCAGCCTTTCGACGAGTAGGGTCTTCTACAATGAGCAGTTCTTC.

J is TRBJ2-5 and V is TRBV15; TRBD2 matches 8 bases. The CDR3 has 17 amino acids. V dropped 2 bases and J dropped 5; count of bases not matched to a gene: 13. Germline V gene sequence: CDR1 LNHNV, CDR2 YYDKDF (reference sequence). The CDR3 sequence is CATSRPREGLIEETQYF. In DNA, the CDR3 is TGTGCCACCAGCAGACCCCGGGAGGGGTTGATAGAGGAGACCCAGTACTTC.

This clonotype has only a few counts. This chain uses TRBV25-1 with TRBJ2-1; D might be TRBD1 or TRBD2, each matching 5 bases. The CDR3 sequence is 12 residues long. V lost 1 base and J lost 15, with 13 bases in between. In germline, CDR1 is MGHDK, CDR2 SYGVNS. The CDR3 sequence is CASSESVGPPFF. CDR3 nucleotides: TGTGCCAGCAGTGAATCGGTGGGACCCCCGTTCTTC. Based on the CDR3 plus reference TRBV25-1 and TRBJ2-1, the full variable domain is EADIYQTPRYLVIGTGKKITLECSQTMGHDKMYWYQQDPGMELHLIHYSYGVNSTEKGDLSSESTVSRIRTEHFPLTLESARPSHTSQYLCASSESVGPPFFGPGTRLTVL.

This clonotype was observed many times. The chain combines TRBV5-1 with TRBJ2-5, with unresolved D. Germline CDR1 is SGHRS and CDR2 is YFSETQ. The CDR3 is made up of 13 amino acids. V lost 1 base and J 5 bases, leaving 9 bases between the germline ends. The CDR3 DNA reads as TGCGCCAGCAGCTTGATCGACCCGGAGACCCAGTACTTC. Amino acid sequence: CASSLIDPETQYF.

This clonotype has a count of ten or more. This CDR3 reads CASSLAANTEAFF. CDR3 nucleotide sequence: TGTGCCAGCAGTTTGGCGGCGAACACTGAAGCTTTCTTT. The chain has TRBV27 and TRBJ1-1; D unclear. The germline CDR1 and CDR2 sequences are MNHEY and SMNVEV (reference sequence). The V gene lost 3 bases and the J gene lost 1 base, with 6 bases spanning the gap. The CDR3 covers 13 residues.

This clonotype was observed a handful of times. The V and J genes are TRBV9 and TRBJ2-3, with TRBD2 matching 10 bases. This CDR3 spans 21 amino acids. The germline V gene encodes CDR1 SGDLS and CDR2 YYNGEE. The V and J ends lost 4 bases and 5 bases, in that order; junction bases with no gene match: 25. This CDR3 reads CASSSPPLAGATTFNGDTQYF. CDR3 nucleotides: TGTGCCAGCAGCTCCCCACCCCTAGCGGGAGCTACCACTTTCAATGGAGATACGCAGTATTTT.

This clonotype came up many times. The rearrangement joins TRBV5-1 to TRBJ1-4; D is unclear. Germline assignment: CDR1 SGHRS and CDR2 YFSETQ. The CDR3 spans 15 residues. Deletions cut 0 bases from V and 5 bases from J, with 11 bases between. The CDR3: CASSLAKQKNEKLFF. The CDR3, as DNA: TGCGCCAGCAGCTTGGCCAAACAGAAGAATGAAAAACTGTTTTTT.

This clonotype was observed a handful of times. The chain combines TRBV12-3 or TRBV12-4 with TRBJ2-7; tentative D call: TRBD1 (5 bases). V was cut by 3 bases and J by 5 bases, with 11 bases left in between. The CDR3 is 13 amino acids. CDR3 nucleotide sequence: TGTGCCAGCAGTTTTTCAGGGTTCCACGAGCAGTACTTC. This sequence encodes CASSFSGFHEQYF.

This chain connects TRBV5-1 to TRBJ2-3, with D unresolved. The V end lost 0 bases, the J end lost 11 bases, and 7 bases lay between the germline ends. The CDR3 spans 11 residues. CDR1 SGHRS and CDR2 YFSETQ come from the germline V gene. The CDR3 spells CASSLGLRQYF. CDR3 nucleotides: TGCGCCAGCAGCTTGGGACTTCGGCAGTATTTT.

This clonotype was counted ten times or more. The chain links TRBV7-9 to TRBJ1-2, with D possibly being TRBD1 (6 bases). Germline V gene lookup returns CDR1 SEHNR and CDR2 FQNEAQ (reference sequence). The ends were cut back, 3 bases at V and 8 bases at J, with 13 bases in the middle. The CDR3 spans 13 residues. The CDR3: CASSFRGGNGYTF. DNA for the CDR3: TGTGCCAGCAGCTTCAGGGGTGGTAACGGCTACACCTTC.

This CDR3 is CASSLVNMDSGELFF. In DNA, the CDR3 is TGCGCCAGCAGCTTGGTTAATATGGACAGCGGGGAGCTGTTTTTT. V gene TRBV5-1 combines with J gene TRBJ2-2; D might be TRBD1 (6 bases). The V gene lost 0 bases and the J gene lost 7 bases, with 13 bases spanning the gap. The CDR3 is 15 residues long. The V gene's germline CDR1 is SGHRS and CDR2 YFSETQ. Drawing the rest from reference TRBV5-1 and TRBJ2-2, the complete variable domain is KAGVTQTPRYLIKTRGQQVTLSCSPISGHRSVSWYQQTPGQGLQFLFEYFSETQRNKGNFPGRFSGRQFSNSRSEMNVSTLELGDSALYLCASSLVNMDSGELFFGEGSRLTVL.

This clonotype was seen a few times. This rearrangement joins TRBV5-1 to TRBJ2-6, with 7 positions matching TRBD2. CDR3 length: 15 residues. J gave up 4 bases and V 4 bases, and 5 bases lay outside the gene matches. Germline V gene sequence: CDR1 SGHRS, CDR2 YFSETQ. The CDR3 DNA sequence: TGCGCCAGCAGCGAGCTAGCGGCCGGGGCCAACGTCCTGACTTTC. Its protein product is CASSELAAGANVLTF.

CDR3 in amino acids: CASSFSGTSGRYNEQFF. CDR3 coding DNA: TGCGCCAGCAGCTTCTCCGGGACTAGCGGGAGATACAATGAGCAGTTCTTC. This chain connects TRBV5-1 to TRBJ2-1; 14 bases agree with TRBD2. The CDR3 length is 17 residues. Germline CDR1 and CDR2: SGHRS and YFSETQ. V lost 2 bases to trimming and J lost 4 bases; unmatched junction nucleotides: 5.

The gene calls are TRBV25-1 and TRBJ1-1; TRBD1 might be the D (5 bases). V dropped 3 bases and J dropped 3 bases, with 11 bases sitting between them. This CDR3 has 14 residues. Per the germline V gene, CDR1 is MGHDK and CDR2 is SYGVNS. The CDR3 loop reads CASSEQGGDTEAFF. CDR3 DNA: TGTGCCAGCAGTGAGCAGGGAGGGGACACTGAAGCTTTCTTT.

The chain links TRBV3-1 to TRBJ2-5; TRBD2 might be the D (6 bases). The CDR3 is 12 amino acids. V shed 4 bases and J shed 7 bases, with 10 bases lying between them. Germline CDR1 is LGHDT and CDR2 is YNNKEL (reference sequence). CDR3 sequence (DNA): TGTGCCAGCAGCCGAGAGGGAGGGACCCAGTACTTC. Translating it yields CASSREGGTQYF.

This clonotype was observed a few times. J is TRBJ2-7 and V is TRBV28, with D unclear. The CDR3 runs 15 residues. V was trimmed by 5 bases and J by 2 bases, leaving 16 bases between them. Germline V gene lookup returns CDR1 MDHEN and CDR2 SYDVKM. CDR3 sequence (DNA): TGTGCCAGCAGTCGTTACATGGCGCTGACCTACGAGCAGTACTTC. This codes for CASSRYMALTYEQYF.

J is TRBJ1-1 and V is TRBV20-1, with D hard to call. V shed 7 bases and J shed 0 bases, with 15 bases lying between them. The germline CDR1 and CDR2 sequences are DFQATT and SNEGSKA (reference sequence). The CDR3 extends over 14 amino acids. CDR3 nucleotides: TGCAGTGTCAGAGATTTCATCATGAACACTGAAGCTTTCTTT. This translates into CSVRDFIMNTEAFF.

This sequence joins TRBV12-3 or TRBV12-4 and TRBJ2-2; D not certain. V dropped 3 bases and J dropped 4 bases, with 6 bases sitting between them. The CDR3 length is 13 residues. CDR3: CASSFGVTGELFF. CDR3 DNA sequence: TGTGCCAGCAGTTTCGGTGTCACCGGGGAGCTGTTTTTT.

This clonotype was seen only a few times. This rearrangement joins TRBV10-3 to TRBJ2-7; the match to TRBD2 covers 7 bases. Germline values: CDR1 ENHRY, CDR2 SYGVKD. The trim removed 6 bases at V and 3 bases at J, leaving 14 bases unmatched. The CDR3 extends over 16 amino acids. CDR3 bases: TGTGCCATCAGCGTAACCCCGGGACTAAGGGTCTACGAGCAGTACTTC. Translating it yields CAISVTPGLRVYEQYF.

This clonotype appeared a few times. J is TRBJ2-2 and V is TRBV7-9; D not certain. This CDR3 is 15 amino acids long. V was clipped by 1 base and J by 6 bases, with 12 bases between them. Germline V gene data show CDR1 as SEHNR and CDR2 as FQNEAQ (reference sequence). This CDR3 reads CASSLGQPSSGELFF. DNA for the CDR3: TGTGCCAGCAGCTTAGGGCAACCCAGCTCCGGGGAGCTGTTTTTT.

This clonotype was seen only a few times. This chain links TRBV20-1 with TRBJ2-3; D may be TRBD1 (5 bases). Germline V CDR1 and CDR2: DFQATT, SNEGSKA (reference sequence). Between the trimmed V and J ends, which lost 6 bases and 2 bases, there was a span of 12 bases. The CDR3 sequence is 13 residues long. CDR3 bases: TGCAGTGCCCCAGACAGCATCACAGATACGCAGTATTTT. Protein: CSAPDSITDTQYF.

This chain links TRBV7-9 with TRBJ1-5; 10 nucleotides line up with TRBD1. Per the germline V gene, CDR1 is SEHNR and CDR2 is FQNEAQ (reference sequence). With V trimmed by 2 bases and J by 5 bases, 6 bases remained unmatched. The CDR3 contains 16 residues. The CDR3 here is CASSLKIGTGDQPQHF. As DNA, the CDR3 is TGTGCCAGCAGCTTAAAAATTGGGACAGGGGATCAGCCCCAGCATTTT.

In its sample, this clonotype was seen many times. The chain employs TRBV3-1 and TRBJ2-6; the match to TRBD2 covers 10 bases. The junction had 7 bases not matched to a gene; V was cut back by 2 bases and J by 0 bases. Germline lookup yields CDR1 LGHDT and CDR2 YNNKEL (reference sequence). The CDR3 is made up of 19 amino acids. The DNA for the CDR3 is TGTGCCAGCAGCCAAAACAAACTAGCGGGAACCTCTGGGGCCAACGTCCTGACTTTC. It codes for CASSQNKLAGTSGANVLTF.